This T cell receptor (beta chain) comes out of a study of T cells in Graves' hyperthyroidism and ophthalmopathy. Study summary: Staff took peripheral blood when the initial diagnosis was made, before any treatment began.

Amplified TCR beta CDR3 regions derived from RNA transcripts. Primed by the HTBI set, a first-round RT-PCR was run on the TCR CDR3. One entry per CDR3 protein results from TCRdb running MiXCR on the multiplex PCR reads. The sample holds about 640,000 distinct CDR3 sequences, more than 20% seen once. This CDR3 has 14 residues. The trim removed 3 bases at V and 9 bases at J, leaving 11 bases unmatched. CDR1 is DFQATT and CDR2 is SNEGSKA in the germline V gene (reference sequence). What was sequenced was blood. This TCR came from a man aged 25 to 40 with Graves' ophthalmopathy. This chain uses TRBV20-1 with TRBJ2-1; TRBD2 matches 7 bases. This CDR3 is CSASPPREHSEQFF. The CDR3, as DNA: TGCAGTGCTAGTCCACCGCGGGAGCATAGTGAGCAGTTCTTC.